The sequence of this T cell receptor (delta chain) was determined in a study of gamma-delta chains in newborns, infants, children. Study-level information: Microbial exposure reportedly drives polyclonal innate γδ T cell expansion after birth.

TCRdb re-processed the reads using CATT. The top ten clones hold about 31% of a sample with 800 to 950 delta-chain clones, 1.6% of them seen once. With regard to this clone: The protein TCRdb lists belongs to a much larger clone and differs from this DNA's translation at residue 6, which points to a read error; the protein shown is made from the DNA.

The sequencing input was blood. The clonotype comes from a child in good health.

The CDR3 protein is CACDTIWGTSSWDTRQMFF. The CDR3 coding sequence is TGTGCCTGTGACACCATCTGGGGGACCAGCTCCTGGGACACCCGACAGATGTTTTTC. The chain employs TRDV2 and TRDJ3; 8 nucleotides line up with TRDD3. The CDR3 extends over 19 amino acids. With 0 bases clipped from V and 0 bases from J, the junction kept 6 bases outside the gene matches. Germline CDR1 GEAIGNYY, CDR2 EKD.